In its sample, the clone carrying this T cell receptor beta chain was seen once. This sample is drawn from a study of cytomegalovirus exposure and HLA in healthy donors. TCRdb keeps only in-frame clones here, not all; method: immunoSEQ multiplex PCR. The sample includes 150,000 to 200,000 clones, about 82% of them seen just once. CDR3 length: 15 amino acids. The germline CDR1 and CDR2 sequences are LGHNA and YSLEER. Trimming stripped 1 base from V and 7 bases from J, with 16 bases between. The rearrangement uses TRBV4-3 and TRBJ1-2; D gene uncertain. The sequence was obtained from a young man in good health and CMV-seropositive. Sequenced input: PBMCs. This CDR3 reads CASSQVGRAMGGYTF. As DNA, the CDR3 is TGCGCCAGCAGCCAAGTGGGGAGGGCGATGGGTGGCTACACCTTC.